The text below deals with one T cell receptor (beta chain). Germline values: CDR1 SQVTM, CDR2 ANQGSEA. Deletions cut 4 bases from V and 6 bases from J, with 16 bases between. The CDR3 contains 14 residues. Clones were read by immunoSEQ multiplex PCR, and TCRdb kept only the in-frame ones, dropping some. Of 120,000 or so clones listed, about 88% are singletons. This entry is derived from a study of PD-1 blockade in mismatch repair-deficient tumors. The chain is built from TRBV29-1 and TRBJ2-1; D possibly corresponds to TRBD1 (5 bases). The source was peripheral blood, collected 44 weeks after starting pembrolizumab. This clonotype was sampled from an adult with mismatch repair-deficient cancer. The CDR3 DNA reads TGCAGCGTTGTTCCTCAGGGCGCGGCCAATGAGCAGTTCTTC. Translated: CSVVPQGAANEQFF.